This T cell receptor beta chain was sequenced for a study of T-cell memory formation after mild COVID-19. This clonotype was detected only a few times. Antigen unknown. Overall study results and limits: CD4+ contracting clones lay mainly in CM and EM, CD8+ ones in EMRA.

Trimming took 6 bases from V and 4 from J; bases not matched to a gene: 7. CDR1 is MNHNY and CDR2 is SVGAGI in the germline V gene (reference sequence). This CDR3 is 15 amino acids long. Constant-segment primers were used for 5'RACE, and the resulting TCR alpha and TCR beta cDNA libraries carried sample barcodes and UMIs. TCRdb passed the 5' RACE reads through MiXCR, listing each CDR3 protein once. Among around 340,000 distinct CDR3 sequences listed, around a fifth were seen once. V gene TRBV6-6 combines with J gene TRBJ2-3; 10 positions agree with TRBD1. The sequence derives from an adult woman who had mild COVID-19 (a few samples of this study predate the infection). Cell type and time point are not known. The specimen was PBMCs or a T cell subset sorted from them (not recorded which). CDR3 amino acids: CASRAGTGEADTQYF. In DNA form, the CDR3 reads TGTGCCAGCAGGGCCGGGACAGGGGAGGCAGATACGCAGTATTTT.